This section outlines one T cell receptor (beta chain) sequence together with its context. Sequencing used immunoSEQ multiplex PCR; TCRdb keeps in-frame clones, though not all of them. The top ten hold roughly 0.5% of the sample, which has about 42,000 clones, about 91% seen once. The CDR3 loop spans 14 amino acids. Germline V lookup: CDR1 GTSNPN, CDR2 SVGIG (reference sequence). Trimming at V came to 1 base and at J to 6 bases, leaving 6 bases not matched to a gene. These data originate in a study of T cell changes during pregnancy in multiple sclerosis. The sample consisted of CD4+ T cells from peripheral blood mononuclear cells, taken in the second trimester of pregnancy. This sequence was found in a female donor in good health, enrolled as a control in a pregnancy study. The chain joins TRBV30 to TRBJ2-3; 8 nucleotides agree with TRBD2. The CDR3 region is CAWSDGRGSDTQYF. The CDR3 bases are TGTGCCTGGAGTGACGGGAGGGGGTCGGATACGCAGTATTTT. Filled out from reference TRBV30 and TRBJ2-3, the complete variable domain reads SQTIHQWPATLVQPVGSPLSLECTVEGTSNPNLYWYRQAAGRGLQLLFYSVGIGQISSEVPQNLSASRPQDRQFILSSKKLLLSDSGFYLCAWSDGRGSDTQYFGPGTRLTVL.